This TCR beta chain was retrieved from a study of human T cells and chemical hapten exposure. Background on the study: All patients underwent weekly scalp dosing with diphenylcyclopropenone for the full roughly 25-week study. Small volume differences among pooled libraries mainly caused per-sample TCR yield variation.

Time point of the sample: patch test 2, 6 weeks after DPC sensitization. As for treatment: therapeutic diphenylcyclopropenone sensitization with weekly scalp DPC. TCRdb reprocessed the RACE reads with MiXCR, giving one entry per CDR3 protein. The sample holds some 45,000 distinct CDR3 sequences, 8.5% to 10% seen once. The CDR3 has 14 amino acids. Germline V gene data show CDR1 as SGHRS and CDR2 as YFSETQ. V gave up 4 bases and J gave up 0 bases, with 7 bases separating them. This clonotype was seen repeatedly, ten times or more. Its antigen remains unknown. Study findings and constraints: Alopecia affected the donors, so their immune response may differ from healthy people's. With patch test score, the counts of PT1 expanded TCRs showed a positive correlation.

The chain employs TRBV5-1 and TRBJ2-2; D not certain. The input for sequencing was whole blood, taken in connection with sensitization to the hapten diphenylcyclopropenone (DPC). This sequence originates from a woman aged 40 to 50 with alopecia areata. Some clones in this sample may be carry-over from other donors' samples. The CDR3 is CASSEQSNTGELFF. DNA for the CDR3: TGCGCCAGCAGCGAACAGTCGAACACCGGGGAGCTGTTTTTT.